This T cell receptor (beta chain) was profiled in a study of T cells in Graves' hyperthyroidism and ophthalmopathy. A note on this clonotype: At one end the junction does not follow the germline gene, possibly because of a read error.

The CDR3 regions of TCR beta were amplified from RNA transcripts. Researchers ran a first-round RT-PCR on the TCR CDR3 using the HTBI primer set. TCRdb fed the multiplex PCR reads into MiXCR, producing one record per CDR3 protein. In the table there are 480,000 or so distinct CDR3 sequences, 40% to 50% of which are singletons. Germline V gene sequence: CDR1 LNHDA, CDR2 SQIVND (reference sequence). This CDR3 has 12 residues. Uncontrolled infection, other autoimmune disease, pregnancy or lactation excluded patients. This sequence was found in an adult woman with Graves' disease, either hyperthyroidism or ophthalmopathy (not recorded which). Sequenced material: peripheral blood or thyroid tissue (not recorded which). The rearrangement uses TRBV19 and TRBJ1-1; 10 bases align to TRBD1. CDR3 bases: TGTGCCAGTAGCCCTCCGGGACAGGGGCGCCCCTTT. Translated: CASSPPGQGRPF. Full variable domain (rest looked up from reference TRBV19 and TRBJ1-1): DGGITQSPKYLFRKEGQNVTLSCEQNLNHDAMYWYRQDPGQGLRLIYYSQIVNDFQKGDIAEGYSVSREKKESFPLTVTSAQKNPTAFYLCASSPPGQGRPFGQGTRLTVV.